The 9 T cell receptor beta chains listed next were all sequenced from one sample in a study of blood T cell repertoires in COVID-19. Sequenced by immunoSEQ multiplex PCR; TCRdb stores in-frame clones only, minus some. The sample shows 95,000 to 150,000 clones, more than 70% of them seen only once. The specimen was peripheral blood. These receptors were collected from a human donor in a cohort sampled during active COVID-19.

The V gene is TRBV6-5, the J gene TRBJ2-2; D is possibly TRBD2 (6 bases). Trimming removed 0 bases from V and 4 bases from J, with 12 bases in between. Per the germline V gene, CDR1 is MNHEY and CDR2 is SVGAGI. The CDR3 has 16 residues. CDR3 nucleotide sequence: TGTGCCAGCAGTTACTCGAAGTTGCGGGGCACCGGGGAGCTGTTTTTT. The encoded protein is CASSYSKLRGTGELFF.

V and J are TRBV6-6 and TRBJ2-7, with 8 bases matching TRBD1. Germline-derived CDR1 and CDR2 are MNHNY and SVGAGI (reference sequence). Trimming cost V 2 bases and J 2 bases; bases outside gene matches: 5. CDR3 length: 15 residues. The CDR3 reads CASSYPDRGAYEQYF. CDR3 in DNA: TGTGCCAGCAGTTACCCCGACAGGGGCGCCTACGAGCAGTACTTC.

The chain recombines TRBV6-4 with TRBJ2-3; 8 nucleotides align to TRBD2. Germline CDR1 reads MRHNA; CDR2 reads SNTAGT. The ends lost 6 bases at V and 4 bases at J; junction bases unmatched: 9. The CDR3 is 15 residues long. CDR3 region: CASSPTSGRADTQYF. CDR3 nucleotide sequence: TGTGCCAGCAGCCCAACTAGCGGTAGGGCAGATACGCAGTATTTT.

The genes are TRBV14 and TRBJ2-1; 10 positions match TRBD1. This CDR3 contains 17 residues. With 3 bases clipped from V and 9 bases from J, the junction kept 14 bases outside the gene matches. CDR1 and CDR2 (germline): SGHDN, FVKESK. CDR3 protein: CASSHHRGTGVVGEQFF. The DNA for the CDR3 is TGTGCCAGCAGCCACCACCGGGGGACAGGGGTGGTCGGTGAGCAGTTCTTC.

This clone was observed once. V gene TRBV7-9 combines with J gene TRBJ2-7; a possible D gene is TRBD1 (5 bases). The V end was cut by 1 base, the J end by 5 bases, with 12 bases between. CDR1 is SEHNR, CDR2 FQNEAQ, per germline (reference sequence). The CDR3 is 14 amino acids. The CDR3 DNA reads TGTGCCAGCAGCTTAGGGGCTGTCAGGGACGAGCAGTACTTC. Amino acids: CASSLGAVRDEQYF.

This chain uses TRBV5-1 with TRBJ2-3, with D possibly being TRBD1 (6 bases). The germline CDR1 and CDR2 sequences are SGHRS and YFSETQ. V was pared by 5 bases and J by 5 bases, with 18 bases between. This CDR3 has 15 amino acids. The CDR3 sequence is CASSLPRDTGDTQYF. CDR3 bases: TGCGCCAGCAGTCTCCCCCGGGACACCGGAGATACGCAGTATTTT. The entire variable domain, with the rest obtained from reference TRBV5-1 and TRBJ2-3, is as follows: KAGVTQTPRYLIKTRGQQVTLSCSPISGHRSVSWYQQTPGQGLQFLFEYFSETQRNKGNFPGRFSGRQFSNSRSEMNVSTLELGDSALYLCASSLPRDTGDTQYFGPGTRLTVL.

This clone has only a few counts. The chain employs TRBV10-2 and TRBJ2-7; D possibly corresponds to TRBD1 (5 bases). The germline V gene encodes CDR1 WSHSY and CDR2 SAAADI. The CDR3 has 16 amino acids. The V end lost 5 bases, the J end lost 0 bases, and 17 bases lay between the germline ends. CDR3 nucleotide sequence: TGCGCCAGCAGTCATACCATTACAGGAAGCTCCTACGAGCAGTACTTC. This gives the protein CASSHTITGSSYEQYF.

This chain uses TRBV20-1 with TRBJ2-2; 7 bases map to TRBD2. Germline CDR1 DFQATT, CDR2 SNEGSKA (reference sequence). After removal of 3 bases from V and 6 bases from J, the junction contained 4 bases not matched to a gene. This CDR3 is built from 13 residues. This chain's CDR3 is CSASPTSAGELFF. The DNA for the CDR3 is TGCAGTGCTAGTCCCACTAGCGCCGGGGAGCTGTTTTTT.

The chain uses TRBV7-9 and TRBJ1-2, with D possibly being TRBD1 (5 bases). Germline CDR1 reads SEHNR; CDR2 reads FQNEAQ (reference sequence). The CDR3 extends over 14 amino acids. V was cut by 5 bases and J by 4 bases, with 14 bases left in between. CDR3: CASSVQGMAYGYTF. CDR3 sequence (DNA): TGTGCCAGCAGCGTCCAGGGTATGGCCTATGGCTACACCTTC.